This TCR beta chain derives from a study of vaccination and CD4 T cells after COVID-19 (dated by TCRdb to between 2022 and 2023). Regarding the complete study: Convalescent patients had a positive SARS-CoV-2 result on nasal swab PCR, and of these patients, under ten had mild disease and one had severe disease. The convalescent cohort included six males and four females, with two Hispanic individuals, seven Caucasians, two Asians and one multiracial person. Participants received two doses of either the Pfizer-BioNTech BNT162b2 vaccine (n=8) or the Moderna mRNA-1273 vaccine (n=2). Post-COVID blood samples were collected from convalescent patients a median of approximately 100 days after diagnosis, with a range of about 30 to 170 days. Post-vaccine blood samples were obtained a median of around 74 days after the second vaccine dose, with a range of roughly 14 to 241 days. For stimulating the cultures, overlapping spike peptide pools were used, derived from SARS-CoV-2 as well as from the common cold coronaviruses HCoV-NL63, HCoV-OC43 and HCoV-229E. Control cultures used a CEFX viral epitope pool as positive control, an HIV-1 Nef peptide pool as negative control, or no peptide. The spike-specific CD4+ TCR repertoire was compared before and after mRNA vaccination in nine to ten COVID-19 convalescent patients and a few infection-naive healthy vaccine recipients.

Libraries were prepared through PCR. TCR sequencing of DNA from cultured CD4+ T cells used the Oncomine TCR Beta short-read assay at the Johns Hopkins FTIC core. The QIAamp micro DNA kit was used to extract genomic DNA from the cultured CD4+ T cells. Oncomine TCR Beta libraries made from cultured CD4+ T cells were pooled using unique dual indexes and sequenced on an Illumina iSeq 100. In the original analysis: Non-productive sequences were removed, and CDR3s that did not start with C, did not end with F or W, or were shorter than 7 amino acids were discarded. The MANAFEST web application identified antigen-specific clonotypes by comparing peptide-stimulated wells against reference wells and other culture wells. For a clone to be called positive, the clone needed an FDR below 0.05, an odds ratio above 5, and a productive frequency above 0.1% in at least two of three replicate wells. A clonotype was classed as cross-reactive if the clonotype showed significant expansion both in SARS-CoV-2 spike wells and in at least one common cold coronavirus spike condition. Levenshtein distances (stringdist) and unrooted phylogenetic trees (ape) in R version 3.6.1 were used to assess CDR3 homology. The public reads were quality trimmed at Q25 with fastp and then assembled into clones with MiXCR by TCRdb, keeping productive beta chains. Each entry is one CDR3 protein sequence, shown with its most common DNA and genes. The V and J calls, along with clone size, are taken from TCRdb and not from the paper's own processing. The sample table records about 15,000 distinct CDR3 sequences; 30% of these occur just once. Of the sample, about a sixth falls within the top ten clones.

General findings and caveats noted by the study authors: The number of convalescent patients in the study was relatively small, and the study did not examine early timepoints following natural infection. Among convalescent patients, a median about 90% of the SARS-CoV-2-reactive clones seen after vaccination appeared only after vaccination, which suggests priming specific to the vaccine. The median count of SARS-CoV-2-reactive clonotypes went up from about 23 after infection to 30 to 40 after vaccination, although the change was not significant. In convalescent patients, nearly all vaccine-specific clones (304 of 307) were found to be mono-reactive for SARS-CoV-2 spike rather than cross-reactive with common cold coronaviruses.

This specimen's treatment or condition label, interpreted: roughly ten-day PBMC culture with coronavirus spike peptide pools or control peptides (ViraFEST assay). The study used the ViraFEST assay, which expanded antigen-specific T cells with peptide pools and then identified expanded clonotypes by TCR sequencing. The convalescent patients' positive SARS-CoV-2 PCR tests were from March to December 2020, which was before the Alpha, Beta and Delta variants emerged in the United States. Two million PBMCs per well were cultured in IMDM with about 5% human AB serum and 7.5 to 10 IU/ml IL-2, plus 10 ug/ml peptide pools. Half of the culture medium was replaced with fresh IL-2-containing medium on days 3 and 7. After about 11 days of culture, CD4+ T cells were isolated by negative selection using the EasySep CD4+ T cell isolation kit. Ficoll-Paque Plus gradient centrifugation was used to isolate PBMCs from whole blood, and the isolated PBMCs were then either used fresh or cryopreserved at -140C. Culture conditions were generally each tested in triplicate wells.

Trimming costs V 8 bases and J 5 bases, and their ends lie 18 bases apart. CDR3 length: 15 amino acids, cysteine to phenylalanine. Only the CDR3 region is kept as DNA, spanning 45 bases read in frame from base 1. From the germline V gene (reference sequence), CDR1 is LNHDA and CDR2 is SQIVND. In regard to this clonotype: It lacks a known antigen. One base away there is no much larger clone; base qualities are not given.

The chain is encoded by TRBV19 joined to TRBJ1-4, with no reliable assignment of the D segment. Sequenced: cultured CD4+ T cells from blood. The receptor's source is a human donor with COVID-19. CDR3 region: CASGTPKGNNEKLFF. The DNA is as follows: TGTGCCAGTGGTACCCCCAAAGGCAACAATGAAAAACTGTTTTTT.